Reported below is one T cell receptor (beta chain). Source study methods: The authors estimated nucleated cell counts from reference gene primer amplification. Sequenced by immunoSEQ multiplex PCR; TCRdb stores in-frame clones only, minus some. V and J calls plus clone size are reproduced from that table; the DNA served to infer D and trimming. The data hold about 55,000 clones, with around 90% observed a single time. These data belong to a study of blood T cell repertoires in COVID-19. In the study overall: Samples came from the United States, Italy and Spain, spanning acute and convalescent COVID-19. The analysed material was cDNA or gDNA that came from T cells, B-cell-depleted T cells, or PBMCs.

The CDR3 is 16 residues long. Trimming removed 5 bases from V and 0 bases from J, with 15 bases in between. Germline V gene sequence: CDR1 SGDLS, CDR2 YYNGEE. The TCR sequence derives from a man aged 80 or over with acute or convalescent COVID-19. This sequence joins TRBV9 and TRBJ2-1; tentative D call: TRBD1 (5 bases). The specimen was peripheral blood. DNA for the CDR3: TGTGCCAGCAGTCAGGGTGCTATGAGCTCCTACAATGAGCAGTTCTTC. This encodes CASSQGAMSSYNEQFF.